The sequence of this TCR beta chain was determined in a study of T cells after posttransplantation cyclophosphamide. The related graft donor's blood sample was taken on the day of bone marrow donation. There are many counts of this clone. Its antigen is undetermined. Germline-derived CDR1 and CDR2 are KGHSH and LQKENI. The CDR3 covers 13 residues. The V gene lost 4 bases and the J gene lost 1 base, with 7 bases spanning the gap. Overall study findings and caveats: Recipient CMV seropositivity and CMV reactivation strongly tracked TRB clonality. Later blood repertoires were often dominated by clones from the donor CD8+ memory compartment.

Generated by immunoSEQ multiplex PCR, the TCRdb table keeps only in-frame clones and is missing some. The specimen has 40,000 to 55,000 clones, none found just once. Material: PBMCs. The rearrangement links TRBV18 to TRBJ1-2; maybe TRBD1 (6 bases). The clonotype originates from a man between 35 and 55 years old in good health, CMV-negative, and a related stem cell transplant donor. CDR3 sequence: CASSRQVNYGYTF. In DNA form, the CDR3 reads TGTGCCAGCTCACGACAGGTTAACTATGGCTACACCTTC. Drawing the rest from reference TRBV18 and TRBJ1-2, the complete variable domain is NAGVMQNPRHLVRRRGQEARLRCSPMKGHSHVYWYRQLPEEGLKFMVYLQKENIIDESGMPKERFSAEFPKEGPSILRIQQVVRGDSAAYFCASSRQVNYGYTFGSGTRLTVV.